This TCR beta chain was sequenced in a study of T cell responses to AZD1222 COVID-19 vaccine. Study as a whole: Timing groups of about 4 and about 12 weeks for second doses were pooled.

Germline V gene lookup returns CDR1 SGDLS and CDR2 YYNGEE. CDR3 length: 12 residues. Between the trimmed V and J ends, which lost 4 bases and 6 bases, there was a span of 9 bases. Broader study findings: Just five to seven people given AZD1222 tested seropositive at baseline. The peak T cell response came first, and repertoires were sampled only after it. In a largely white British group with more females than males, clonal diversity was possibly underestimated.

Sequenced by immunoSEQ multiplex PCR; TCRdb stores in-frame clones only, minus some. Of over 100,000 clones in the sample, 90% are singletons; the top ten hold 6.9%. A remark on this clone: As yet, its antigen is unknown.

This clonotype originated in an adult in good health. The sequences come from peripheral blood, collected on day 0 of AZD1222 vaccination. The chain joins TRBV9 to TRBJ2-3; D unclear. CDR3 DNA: TGTGCCAGCAGCCCGCCGACGGATACGCAGTATTTT. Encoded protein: CASSPPTDTQYF.